This T cell receptor (beta chain) appears in the sequencing data of a study of blood T cell repertoires in COVID-19. Study-level information: PBMCs, B-cell-depleted T cells, or T cells were the source of the cDNA or gDNA that made up the material.

The CDR3 has 15 residues. CDR1 and CDR2 (germline): SEHNR, FQNEAQ (reference sequence). V lost 0 bases, J lost 2 bases, and 10 bases lay in between. The authors' processing: From reference gene primer amplification, estimates of nucleated cell counts were derived. TCRdb keeps only in-frame clones here, not all; method: immunoSEQ multiplex PCR. That table gives V, J and clone size, and the DNA gave D and trimming. The table lists 400,000 or so clones, 89% of them singletons. Followed longitudinally, the Seattle patients had been enrolled during active infection. This clone was found once. Source material: peripheral blood. This sequence originates from a woman in her thirties or forties with COVID-19, enrolled during active disease. The J gene is TRBJ1-1, the V gene TRBV7-9; no clear D. The CDR3 loop is CASSLAGRLNTEAFF. The DNA for the CDR3 is TGTGCCAGCAGCTTAGCGGGCAGGCTCAACACTGAAGCTTTCTTT.